This T cell receptor beta chain was profiled in a study of tumor and adjacent non-tumor tissue in lung cancer. Study-wide background: Histology: 12 adenocarcinoma, 2 squamous cell carcinoma, 1 small cell lung cancer. Study-wide results and caveats: Top 100 clones took a larger repertoire share in normal lung. TCR diversity was significantly greater in tumor than normal lung tissue.

The CDR3 spans 16 residues. Germline values: CDR1 MGHRA, CDR2 YSYEKL. The V and J ends lost 5 bases and 5 bases respectively, with 22 bases between them. The template was RNA from unsorted bulk tissue. Distant lung tissue was collected more than 3 cm away from the tumor edge. Between August and November 2014, newly diagnosed, chemotherapy-naive lung cancer patients underwent thoracic surgery in China. A modified ARM-PCR protocol with three rounds of nested PCR amplified TCRbeta. TCRdb re-derived calls from the multiplex PCR reads in MiXCR, one entry per CDR3 protein. The sample contains over 100,000 distinct CDR3 sequences, roughly three fifths of which appear only once. With regard to this clonotype: The antigen is undetermined.

The sample taken for sequencing was distant non-tumor lung tissue. The V gene is TRBV4-1, the J gene TRBJ2-7; D may be TRBD1 or TRBD2 (5 bases each). The TCR sequence derives from a man aged 60-69 years with non-small cell lung cancer. This CDR3 reads CASSKNSGTGTNEQYF. The DNA for the CDR3 is TGCGCCAGCAGCAAAAACTCCGGGACGGGGACCAACGAGCAGTACTTC.